These 27 T cell receptor beta chains share one sample of origin, sequenced in a study of T cell responses to AZD1222 COVID-19 vaccine. The method was immunoSEQ multiplex PCR; TCRdb's version includes in-frame clones alone and lacks a portion of them. The table shows tens of thousands of clones, with 88% occurring only once. The sequenced sample was peripheral blood, obtained 28 days after the second AZD1222 dose. The receptor source for this set is an adult who received the AZD1222 COVID-19 vaccine.

J is TRBJ1-6 and V is TRBV7-3; the D is unclear. The germline gives CDR1 SGHTA, CDR2 FQGTGA. Trimming stripped 2 bases from V and 0 bases from J, with 5 bases between. The length of the CDR3 is 15 residues. The CDR3 DNA sequence: TGTGCCAGCAGCTTAGAGGGCTCCTATAATTCACCCCTCCACTTT. Residues: CASSLEGSYNSPLHF.

V and J are TRBV5-5 and TRBJ2-3, with 11 bases aligning to TRBD2. J was trimmed by 4 bases and V by 0 bases; bases with no gene match: 7. The CDR3 sequence is 17 residues long. CDR1 SGHKS and CDR2 YYEKEE come from the germline V gene (reference sequence). The CDR3: CASSLDGTSGRSDTQYF. The CDR3 bases are TGTGCCAGCAGCTTGGACGGTACTAGCGGGAGATCAGATACGCAGTATTTT. The whole variable domain, remainder taken from reference TRBV5-5 and TRBJ2-3, is DAGVTQSPTHLIKTRGQQVTLRCSPISGHKSVSWYQQVLGQGPQFIFQYYEKEERGRGNFPDRFSARQFPNYSSELNVNALLLGDSALYLCASSLDGTSGRSDTQYFGPGTRLTVL.

V usage is TRBV4-3 and J usage is TRBJ1-1; D unresolved. Trimming pared 1 base from V and 1 base from J, leaving 16 bases between. Germline assignment: CDR1 LGHNA and CDR2 YSLEER. The CDR3 runs 17 residues. The CDR3 spells CASSQALIRVTNTEAFF. CDR3 bases: TGCGCCAGCAGCCAAGCCCTGATTCGGGTCACGAACACTGAAGCTTTCTTT.

The chain combines TRBV7-9 with TRBJ1-1; the D gene is possibly TRBD1 (5 bases). The germline gives CDR1 SEHNR, CDR2 FQNEAQ (reference sequence). The CDR3 is 15 amino acids. V dropped 5 bases and J dropped 5 bases, with 18 bases sitting between them. CDR3 bases: TGTGCCAGCAGCCAGGGCCCGGGGCGGAGGACTGAAGCTTTCTTT. Its translation is CASSQGPGRRTEAFF.

This chain uses TRBV7-2 with TRBJ2-1, with D uncertain. Deletions cut 1 base from V and 9 bases from J, with 7 bases between. The CDR3 is made up of 12 amino acids. Germline CDR1 SGHTA, CDR2 FQGNSA. The CDR3 nucleotides read TGTGCCAGCAGCTTAGGAGCGACTGAGCAGTTCTTC. Translation: CASSLGATEQFF.

The chain combines TRBV6-2 or TRBV6-3 with TRBJ2-7, with a tentative D call TRBD2 (5 bases). Germline-derived CDR1 and CDR2 are MNHEY and SVGEGT. V gave up 5 bases and J gave up 0 bases, with 8 bases separating them. This CDR3 has 13 residues. CDR3 loop: CASSGGFSYEQYF. As DNA, the CDR3 is TGTGCCAGCAGTGGAGGCTTCTCCTACGAGCAGTACTTC.

The chain carries TRBV27 and TRBJ1-5; the match to TRBD1 covers 8 bases. This CDR3 contains 14 residues. CDR1 and CDR2 from the germline V gene are MNHEY and SMNVEV (reference sequence). V trimming: 4 bases; J trimming: 7 bases; junction bases outside the gene matches: 6. The CDR3 loop reads CASSYGQGGQPQHF. The CDR3 DNA is TGTGCCAGCAGTTATGGACAGGGCGGCCAGCCCCAGCATTTT.

A remark on this clone: The same CDR3 also results from other DNA sequences found in this sample. This chain joins TRBV6-1 and TRBJ1-5, with D hard to call. The germline V gene has CDR1 MNHNS and CDR2 SASEGT. Trimming shortened V by 3 bases and J by 2 bases, and 8 bases separated the two germline ends. This CDR3 has 14 residues. Here the CDR3 reads CASSDPYGNQPQHF. The DNA for the CDR3 is TGTGCCAGCAGTGACCCGTATGGCAATCAGCCCCAGCATTTT.

This clone showed up many times. This chain links TRBV27 with TRBJ2-7; 7 bases agree with TRBD1. Germline loops: CDR1 MNHEY, CDR2 SMNVEV (reference sequence). V gave up 6 bases and J gave up 5 bases; unmatched junction bases: 10. CDR3 length equals 14 residues. The CDR3 is CASSPGQVLHEQYF. The CDR3 coding sequence is TGTGCCAGCAGCCCCGGACAGGTCCTCCACGAGCAGTACTTC.

To note about this clone: One end of the junction does not line up with germline, which may come from a read error. This chain links TRBV2 with TRBJ2-6; D ambiguous. CDR3 length: 16 residues. Germline CDR1 reads SNHLY; CDR2 reads FYNNEI. The CDR3 nucleotides read TGTGCCAGCAGGGAAGGGTTTAACTCTGGGGCCAACGTCCTGACTTTC. Amino acids: CASREGFNSGANVLTF.

The rearrangement joins TRBV9 to TRBJ2-3; 8 nucleotides align to TRBD2. Germline values: CDR1 SGDLS, CDR2 YYNGEE. The V and J ends lost 2 bases and 3 bases, in that order; junction bases with no gene match: 14. This CDR3 is 18 amino acids long. The CDR3 DNA is TGTGCCAGCAGCGTGTCCGTCGGGACTAGTGGTCGTACAGATACGCAGTATTTT. Translation gives CASSVSVGTSGRTDTQYF. Together with reference TRBV9 and TRBJ2-3, the CDR3 gives the full variable domain: DSGVTQTPKHLITATGQRVTLRCSPRSGDLSVYWYQQSLDQGLQFLIQYYNGEERAKGNILERFSAQQFPDLHSELNLSSLELGDSALYFCASSVSVGTSGRTDTQYFGPGTRLTVL.

In nucleotides, the CDR3 is TGTGCCAGCAGACTCGGGACTATAGATACGCAGTATTTT. This gives the protein CASRLGTIDTQYF. The chain has TRBV5-6 and TRBJ2-3; 7 bases are a match to TRBD2. The CDR3 is 13 residues long. Germline CDR1 is SGHDT and CDR2 is YYEEEE. V lost 5 bases, J lost 5 bases, and 5 bases stayed unmatched. Using reference TRBV5-6 and TRBJ2-3 for the parts outside the CDR3, the full variable domain is DAGVTQSPTHLIKTRGQQVTLRCSPKSGHDTVSWYQQALGQGPQFIFQYYEEEERQRGNFPDRFSGHQFPNYSSELNVNALLLGDSALYLCASRLGTIDTQYFGPGTRLTVL.

This sequence joins TRBV7-3 and TRBJ2-2; 9 bases are shared with TRBD2. V lost 5 bases and J lost 6; bases outside the gene matches: 7. CDR1 SGHTA and CDR2 FQGTGA come from the germline V gene. The CDR3 runs 15 residues. As DNA, the CDR3 is TGTGCCAGCAGCGCGGGACTAGCCTTTCCCGGGGAGCTGTTTTTT. It codes for CASSAGLAFPGELFF.

The DNA of the CDR3 is TGTGCCTGGAGAACGGGTGGGGTCACCGGGGAGCTGTTTTTT. Translating it yields CAWRTGGVTGELFF. The chain combines TRBV30 with TRBJ2-2; D remains unclear. The germline gives CDR1 GTSNPN, CDR2 SVGIG (reference sequence). This CDR3 is built from 14 residues. Trimming took 3 bases from V and 4 from J, leaving 12 bases between them.

This chain's CDR3 is CASSTTADQPQHF. CDR3 bases: TGTGCCAGCAGCACGACTGCTGATCAGCCCCAGCATTTT. This chain connects TRBV11-2 to TRBJ1-5; D ambiguous. Germline V gene data show CDR1 as SGHAT and CDR2 as FQNNGV. V was clipped by 5 bases and J by 5 bases, with 10 bases between them. The CDR3 length is 13 residues. Together with reference TRBV11-2 and TRBJ1-5, the CDR3 gives the full variable domain: EAGVAQSPRYKIIEKRQSVAFWCNPISGHATLYWYQQILGQGPKLLIQFQNNGVVDDSQLPKDRFSAERLKGVDSTLKIQPAKLEDSAVYLCASSTTADQPQHFGDGTRLSIL.

This sequence joins TRBV5-6 and TRBJ2-5; D gene unclear. The length of the CDR3 is 13 residues. Per the germline V gene, CDR1 is SGHDT and CDR2 is YYEEEE. V dropped 3 bases and J dropped 0 bases, with 6 bases sitting between them. The CDR3 loop reads CASSSQNQETQYF. CDR3 bases: TGTGCCAGCAGCTCACAGAACCAAGAGACCCAGTACTTC.

V gene TRBV5-1 combines with J gene TRBJ1-3, with D maybe TRBD1 (6 bases). Trimming stripped 0 bases from V and 1 base from J, with 11 bases between. CDR3 length equals 16 residues. In germline, CDR1 is SGHRS, CDR2 YFSETQ. The CDR3 DNA follows: TGCGCCAGCAGCTTGGCAGGGGCAACTTCTGGAAACACCATATATTTT. It specifies CASSLAGATSGNTIYF. Full variable domain (rest looked up from reference TRBV5-1 and TRBJ1-3): KAGVTQTPRYLIKTRGQQVTLSCSPISGHRSVSWYQQTPGQGLQFLFEYFSETQRNKGNFPGRFSGRQFSNSRSEMNVSTLELGDSALYLCASSLAGATSGNTIYFGEGSWLTVV.

The chain joins TRBV6-6 to TRBJ2-1; 8 bases align to TRBD2. Germline loops: CDR1 MNHNY, CDR2 SVGAGI (reference sequence). The CDR3 is 16 amino acids. V lost 5 bases to trimming and J lost 4 bases; unmatched junction nucleotides: 10. CDR3 in DNA: TGTGCCAGCAGTCGATGGACTAGCCCGGGATACAATGAGCAGTTCTTC. Its translation: CASSRWTSPGYNEQFF.

The CDR3: CASIEKLFF. The CDR3 DNA is TGTGCCAGCATTGAAAAACTGTTTTTT. V gene TRBV6-4 combines with J gene TRBJ1-4, with D unresolved. The V end lost 7 bases, the J end lost 7 bases, and 1 base lay between the germline ends. Germline assignment: CDR1 MRHNA and CDR2 SNTAGT. The CDR3 has 9 residues.

The genes are TRBV6-1 and TRBJ2-2; D gene ambiguous. The CDR3 sequence is 16 residues long. V lost 2 bases to trimming and J lost 3 bases, with 13 bases between them. From germline, CDR1 is MNHNS and CDR2 SASEGT. The CDR3 nucleotides are TGTGCCAGCAGTGAAATCGGCCTTCCTTACACCGGGGAGCTGTTTTTT. Residues: CASSEIGLPYTGELFF.

This clone was seen only a few times. The J gene is TRBJ2-7, the V gene TRBV6-5; D may correspond to TRBD1 or TRBD2 (5 bases each). The CDR3 spans 15 residues. The germline V and J ends were trimmed by 2 bases and 1 base, with 12 bases remaining between them. CDR1 is MNHEY, CDR2 SVGAGI, per germline. The CDR3 nucleotides are TGTGCCAGCAGTTACGAGGGGACCGGGTCCTACGAGCAGTACTTC. Translated: CASSYEGTGSYEQYF.

This chain uses TRBV7-2 with TRBJ2-1; D possibly matches TRBD1 or TRBD2 (5 bases each). CDR3 length: 20 residues. The germline V gene has CDR1 SGHTA and CDR2 FQGNSA. The ends were cut back, 0 bases at V and 3 bases at J, with 24 bases in the middle. CDR3 in amino acids: CASSLARGPTVVTDYNEQFF. The CDR3 nucleotides read TGTGCCAGCAGCTTAGCACGGGGACCCACCGTAGTTACCGACTACAATGAGCAGTTCTTC.

The chain uses TRBV9 and TRBJ2-2, with 10 bases lining up with TRBD1. The CDR3 extends over 15 amino acids. V gave up 4 bases and J gave up 7 bases; unmatched junction bases: 7. Germline assignment: CDR1 SGDLS and CDR2 YYNGEE. CDR3 in DNA: TGTGCCAGCAGCTCAGGACAGGGGGTAGGCGGGGAGCTGTTTTTT. It is translated as CASSSGQGVGGELFF.

The V and J genes are TRBV13 and TRBJ2-7; 8 bases map to TRBD1. After removal of 8 bases from V and 6 bases from J, the junction contained 15 bases not matched to a gene. In germline, CDR1 is PRHDT, CDR2 FYEKMQ (reference sequence). This CDR3 has 15 amino acids. The CDR3 sequence is CASAIGGQGIGEQYF. CDR3 in DNA: TGTGCCAGCGCGATAGGCGGACAGGGTATCGGCGAGCAGTACTTC. Supplemented by reference TRBV13 and TRBJ2-7, the full variable domain reads AAGVIQSPRHLIKEKRETATLKCYPIPRHDTVYWYQQGPGQDPQFLISFYEKMQSDKGSIPDRFSAQQFSDYHSELNMSSLELGDSALYFCASAIGGQGIGEQYFGPGTRLTVT.

This clone has a single count. The genes are TRBV7-3 and TRBJ2-3, with 11 bases that match TRBD2. CDR3 length: 14 amino acids. Germline lookup yields CDR1 SGHTA and CDR2 FQGTGA. V lost 10 bases to trimming and J lost 6 bases; unmatched junction nucleotides: 9. In nucleotides, the CDR3 is TGTGCCACCTCTCTAGCGGGGGGTAGGGATACGCAGTATTTT. Its protein product is CATSLAGGRDTQYF.

This clone was picked up one time. J is TRBJ1-1 and V is TRBV7-9, with TRBD1 matching over 7 bases. Trimming cost V 5 bases and J 5 bases; bases outside gene matches: 11. Germline V lookup: CDR1 SEHNR, CDR2 FQNEAQ (reference sequence). This CDR3 is 15 amino acids long. CDR3 protein: CASSPPGTERTEAFF. The CDR3 DNA sequence: TGTGCCAGCAGCCCTCCAGGGACAGAGAGGACTGAAGCTTTCTTT. The entire variable domain, with the rest obtained from reference TRBV7-9 and TRBJ1-1, is as follows: DTGVSQNPRHKITKRGQNVTFRCDPISEHNRLYWYRQTLGQGPEFLTYFQNEAQLEKSRLLSDRFSAERPKGSFSTLEIQRTEQGDSAMYLCASSPPGTERTEAFFGQGTRLTVV.

This clone was recorded a few times. The chain is built from TRBV7-9 and TRBJ1-1; possible D gene TRBD1, 5 bases. Looked up from germline, CDR1 is SEHNR and CDR2 is FQNEAQ (reference sequence). Trimming removed 4 bases from V and 0 bases from J, with 9 bases in between. The CDR3 is made up of 14 amino acids. CDR3 residues: CASSSRDLNTEAFF. CDR3 coding DNA: TGTGCCAGCAGCTCCAGGGATCTGAACACTGAAGCTTTCTTT. The full variable domain, rest sourced from reference TRBV7-9 and TRBJ1-1, is DTGVSQNPRHKITKRGQNVTFRCDPISEHNRLYWYRQTLGQGPEFLTYFQNEAQLEKSRLLSDRFSAERPKGSFSTLEIQRTEQGDSAMYLCASSSRDLNTEAFFGQGTRLTVV.